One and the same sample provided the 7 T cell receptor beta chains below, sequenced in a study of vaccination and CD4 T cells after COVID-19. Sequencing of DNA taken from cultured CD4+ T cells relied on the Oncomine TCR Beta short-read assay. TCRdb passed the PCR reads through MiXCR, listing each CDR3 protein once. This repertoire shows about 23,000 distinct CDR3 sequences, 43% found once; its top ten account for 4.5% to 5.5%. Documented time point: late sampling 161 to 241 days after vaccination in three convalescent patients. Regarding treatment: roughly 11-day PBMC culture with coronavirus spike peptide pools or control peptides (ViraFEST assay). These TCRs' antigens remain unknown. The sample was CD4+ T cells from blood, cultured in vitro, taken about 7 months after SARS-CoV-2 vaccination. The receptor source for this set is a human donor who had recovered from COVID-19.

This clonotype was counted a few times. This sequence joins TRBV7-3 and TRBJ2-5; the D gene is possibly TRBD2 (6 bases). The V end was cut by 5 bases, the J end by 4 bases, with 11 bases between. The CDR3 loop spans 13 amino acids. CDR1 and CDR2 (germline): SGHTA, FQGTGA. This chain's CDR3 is CASSHTEGETQYF. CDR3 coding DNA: TGTGCCAGCAGCCATACGGAGGGAGAGACCCAGTACTTC.

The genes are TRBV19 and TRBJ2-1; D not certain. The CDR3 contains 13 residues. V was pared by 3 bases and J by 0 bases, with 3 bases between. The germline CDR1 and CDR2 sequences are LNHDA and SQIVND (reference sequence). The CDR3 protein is CASSMSSYNEQFF. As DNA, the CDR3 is TGTGCCAGTAGTATGTCCTCCTACAATGAGCAGTTCTTC.

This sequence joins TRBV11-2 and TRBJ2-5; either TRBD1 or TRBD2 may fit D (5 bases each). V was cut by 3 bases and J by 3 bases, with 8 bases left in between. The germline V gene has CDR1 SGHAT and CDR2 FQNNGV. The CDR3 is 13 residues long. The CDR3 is CASSLGEKETQYF. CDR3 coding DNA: TGTGCCAGCAGCTTGGGGGAAAAAGAGACCCAGTACTTC.

The CDR3 loop reads CASRSPGRFYNEQFF. CDR3 nucleotides: TGTGCCAGCCGATCCCCCGGGAGATTCTACAATGAGCAGTTCTTC. This chain links TRBV2 with TRBJ2-1; a weak D match, TRBD2 (6 bases). This CDR3 has 15 amino acids. V lost 8 bases and J 3 bases, leaving 17 bases between the germline ends. Per germline, CDR1 SNHLY and CDR2 FYNNEI.

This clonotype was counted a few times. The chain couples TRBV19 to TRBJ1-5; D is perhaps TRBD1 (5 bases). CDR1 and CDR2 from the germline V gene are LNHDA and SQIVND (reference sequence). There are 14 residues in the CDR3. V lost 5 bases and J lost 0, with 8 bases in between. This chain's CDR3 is CASSPQGSNQPQHF. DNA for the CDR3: TGTGCCAGTAGTCCTCAGGGTAGCAATCAGCCCCAGCATTTT. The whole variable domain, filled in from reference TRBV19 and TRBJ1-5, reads DGGITQSPKYLFRKEGQNVTLSCEQNLNHDAMYWYRQDPGQGLRLIYYSQIVNDFQKGDIAEGYSVSREKKESFPLTVTSAQKNPTAFYLCASSPQGSNQPQHFGDGTRLSIL.

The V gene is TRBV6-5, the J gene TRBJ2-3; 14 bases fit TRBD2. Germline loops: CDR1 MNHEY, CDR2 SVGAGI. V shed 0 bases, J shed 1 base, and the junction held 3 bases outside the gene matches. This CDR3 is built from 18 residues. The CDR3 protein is CASSYSSGLAGGTDTQYF. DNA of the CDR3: TGTGCCAGCAGTTACTCATCGGGACTAGCGGGAGGCACAGATACGCAGTATTTT.

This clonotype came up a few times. CDR3 DNA: TGCGCCACACAACCGGGGCCCCCGAGGCGGCTGAACACTGAAGCTTTCTTT. This translates into CATQPGPPRRLNTEAFF. The V gene is TRBV4-1, the J gene TRBJ1-1; D possibly corresponds to TRBD1 (5 bases). This CDR3 has 17 amino acids. CDR1 MGHRA and CDR2 YSYEKL come from the germline V gene. Between the trimmed V and J ends, which lost 10 bases and 0 bases, there was a span of 24 bases.